The 14 T cell receptor beta chains below were found in one sample sequenced in a study of T cell responses to AZD1222 COVID-19 vaccine. The repertoire was sequenced with immunoSEQ multiplex PCR; TCRdb's copy has only in-frame clones and lacks some. Here the sample spans 94,000 or so clones, 75% to 90% being singletons. Here the sequenced sample was peripheral blood, taken on day 0 of AZD1222 vaccination. The receptors stem from an adult in good health.

The gene calls are TRBV18 and TRBJ2-3; 8 bases are a match to TRBD2. The CDR3 is 21 amino acids. Trimming cost V 3 bases and J 4 bases; bases outside gene matches: 24. Germline CDR1 is KGHSH and CDR2 is LQKENI. In DNA, the CDR3 is TGTGCCAGCTCACCCGAACTACTAGCGGCTAGCAGGTGGAGGTTTCCAGATACGCAGTATTTT. Translated, it gives CASSPELLAASRWRFPDTQYF.

The chain uses TRBV5-6 and TRBJ2-7; D is uncertain. The CDR3 sequence is 12 residues long. Germline V gives CDR1 SGHDT, CDR2 YYEEEE. V was clipped by 0 bases and J by 5 bases, with 6 bases between them. Written as DNA, the CDR3 is TGTGCCAGCAGCTTGGTTGCGAACGAGCAGTACTTC. Protein: CASSLVANEQYF.

Only one count was recorded for this clone. The CDR3 reads CASRGTYEQYF. In DNA, the CDR3 is TGTGCCAGCAGAGGGACCTACGAGCAGTACTTC. The chain carries TRBV12-3 or TRBV12-4 and TRBJ2-7, with D uncertain. Trimming stripped 6 bases from V and 2 bases from J, with 5 bases between. The length of the CDR3 is 11 residues.

V is TRBV5-1 and J is TRBJ2-7; no clear D. The CDR3 has 12 residues. The germline CDR1 and CDR2 sequences are SGHRS and YFSETQ. The V end lost 0 bases, the J end lost 3 bases, and 4 bases lay between the germline ends. In DNA, the CDR3 is TGCGCCAGCAGCTTGGAAAACTACGAGCAGTACTTC. Protein product: CASSLENYEQYF. The full variable domain, its missing parts supplied by reference TRBV5-1 and TRBJ2-7, is KAGVTQTPRYLIKTRGQQVTLSCSPISGHRSVSWYQQTPGQGLQFLFEYFSETQRNKGNFPGRFSGRQFSNSRSEMNVSTLELGDSALYLCASSLENYEQYFGPGTRLTVT.

For the CDR3, the DNA is TGTGCCAGCAGCTTAGTAGGCGGGGACCCCCTAGGGACTGAAGCTTTCTTT. Translating it yields CASSLVGGDPLGTEAFF. The chain links TRBV7-9 to TRBJ1-1, with TRBD1 as a possible D gene (5 bases). CDR3 length: 17 residues. V was cut by 1 base and J by 5 bases, with 20 bases left in between. Germline V gene data show CDR1 as SEHNR and CDR2 as FQNEAQ (reference sequence).

V is TRBV4-1 and J is TRBJ2-3; no definite D call. The V gene's germline CDR1 is MGHRA and CDR2 YSYEKL. The CDR3 is made up of 13 amino acids. Trimming took 3 bases from V and 0 from J, leaving 4 bases between them. The CDR3 region is CASSQGSTDTQYF. The CDR3 region has the DNA TGCGCCAGCAGCCAGGGCAGCACAGATACGCAGTATTTT.

V gene TRBV29-1 combines with J gene TRBJ2-2; TRBD2 aligns across 10 bases. After removal of 6 bases from V and 5 bases from J, the junction contained 6 bases not matched to a gene. The CDR3 totals 14 residues. Germline V gene sequence: CDR1 SQVTM, CDR2 ANQGSEA. DNA for the CDR3: TGCAGCGTCTCTAGCGGGAGTATGACCGGGGAGCTGTTTTTT. Translated, it gives CSVSSGSMTGELFF.

In this sample, this clone turned up once. J is TRBJ1-5 and V is TRBV7-9, with 7 positions matching TRBD1. With 3 bases clipped from V and 2 bases from J, the junction kept 7 bases outside the gene matches. Germline V lookup: CDR1 SEHNR, CDR2 FQNEAQ (reference sequence). This CDR3 is 16 amino acids long. CDR3 residues: CASSFEGAAGNQPQHF. CDR3 nucleotide sequence: TGTGCCAGCAGCTTTGAGGGGGCGGCGGGCAATCAGCCCCAGCATTTT.

CDR3 nucleotides: TGTGCCAGCAGCCCAGGACTAGCGGGAGCTTACGAGCAGTACTTC. Residues: CASSPGLAGAYEQYF. This rearrangement joins TRBV5-4 to TRBJ2-7; 13 bases fit TRBD2. J lost 4 bases, V lost 4 bases, and 5 bases had no gene match. The CDR3 is 15 amino acids. Germline-derived CDR1 and CDR2 are SGHNT and YYREEE (reference sequence).

J is TRBJ2-7 and V is TRBV11-2; a possible D gene is TRBD2 (5 bases). Trimming left V 2 bases short and J 5 bases short, with 10 bases between. This CDR3 region has 13 residues. CDR1 SGHAT and CDR2 FQNNGV come from the germline V gene. Here the CDR3 DNA reads TGTGCCAGCAGCTTATTTGCGGGCAACGAGCAGTACTTC. This encodes CASSLFAGNEQYF.

This clone has just one count. J is TRBJ1-5 and V is TRBV6-2 or TRBV6-3, with D uncertain. V lost 2 bases, J lost 0 bases, and 14 bases lay in between. From germline, CDR1 is MNHEY and CDR2 SVGEGT. The CDR3 is 17 residues long. CDR3 region: CASSYAPQGGSNQPQHF. CDR3 sequence (DNA): TGTGCCAGCAGTTACGCCCCTCAAGGCGGTAGCAATCAGCCCCAGCATTTT.

The gene calls are TRBV18 and TRBJ1-6; D may be TRBD1 (6 bases). Germline lookup yields CDR1 KGHSH and CDR2 LQKENI. The CDR3 is made up of 16 amino acids. Trimming left V 4 bases short and J 0 bases short, with 10 bases between. The chain's CDR3 is CASSRTGSSYNSPLHF. Written as DNA, the CDR3 is TGTGCCAGCTCACGAACAGGGAGCTCCTATAATTCACCCCTCCACTTT. The entire variable domain, with the rest obtained from reference TRBV18 and TRBJ1-6, is as follows: NAGVMQNPRHLVRRRGQEARLRCSPMKGHSHVYWYRQLPEEGLKFMVYLQKENIIDESGMPKERFSAEFPKEGPSILRIQQVVRGDSAAYFCASSRTGSSYNSPLHFGNGTRLTVT.

The chain couples TRBV28 to TRBJ2-3; no clear D. Germline assignment: CDR1 MDHEN and CDR2 SYDVKM. The CDR3 is 12 amino acids. V was clipped by 5 bases and J by 5 bases, with 8 bases between them. CDR3 nucleotides: TGTGCCAGCAGTCAGACGTTAGATACGCAGTATTTT. This gives the protein CASSQTLDTQYF.

The chain combines TRBV29-1 with TRBJ2-7; D perhaps matches TRBD2 (5 bases). The CDR3 covers 13 residues. Germline V lookup: CDR1 SQVTM, CDR2 ANQGSEA. The V end was cut by 1 base, the J end by 6 bases, with 13 bases between. CDR3 nucleotides: TGCAGCGTTGAAGTAGGAGGTTCGAGCGAGCAGTACTTC. It translates to CSVEVGGSSEQYF.